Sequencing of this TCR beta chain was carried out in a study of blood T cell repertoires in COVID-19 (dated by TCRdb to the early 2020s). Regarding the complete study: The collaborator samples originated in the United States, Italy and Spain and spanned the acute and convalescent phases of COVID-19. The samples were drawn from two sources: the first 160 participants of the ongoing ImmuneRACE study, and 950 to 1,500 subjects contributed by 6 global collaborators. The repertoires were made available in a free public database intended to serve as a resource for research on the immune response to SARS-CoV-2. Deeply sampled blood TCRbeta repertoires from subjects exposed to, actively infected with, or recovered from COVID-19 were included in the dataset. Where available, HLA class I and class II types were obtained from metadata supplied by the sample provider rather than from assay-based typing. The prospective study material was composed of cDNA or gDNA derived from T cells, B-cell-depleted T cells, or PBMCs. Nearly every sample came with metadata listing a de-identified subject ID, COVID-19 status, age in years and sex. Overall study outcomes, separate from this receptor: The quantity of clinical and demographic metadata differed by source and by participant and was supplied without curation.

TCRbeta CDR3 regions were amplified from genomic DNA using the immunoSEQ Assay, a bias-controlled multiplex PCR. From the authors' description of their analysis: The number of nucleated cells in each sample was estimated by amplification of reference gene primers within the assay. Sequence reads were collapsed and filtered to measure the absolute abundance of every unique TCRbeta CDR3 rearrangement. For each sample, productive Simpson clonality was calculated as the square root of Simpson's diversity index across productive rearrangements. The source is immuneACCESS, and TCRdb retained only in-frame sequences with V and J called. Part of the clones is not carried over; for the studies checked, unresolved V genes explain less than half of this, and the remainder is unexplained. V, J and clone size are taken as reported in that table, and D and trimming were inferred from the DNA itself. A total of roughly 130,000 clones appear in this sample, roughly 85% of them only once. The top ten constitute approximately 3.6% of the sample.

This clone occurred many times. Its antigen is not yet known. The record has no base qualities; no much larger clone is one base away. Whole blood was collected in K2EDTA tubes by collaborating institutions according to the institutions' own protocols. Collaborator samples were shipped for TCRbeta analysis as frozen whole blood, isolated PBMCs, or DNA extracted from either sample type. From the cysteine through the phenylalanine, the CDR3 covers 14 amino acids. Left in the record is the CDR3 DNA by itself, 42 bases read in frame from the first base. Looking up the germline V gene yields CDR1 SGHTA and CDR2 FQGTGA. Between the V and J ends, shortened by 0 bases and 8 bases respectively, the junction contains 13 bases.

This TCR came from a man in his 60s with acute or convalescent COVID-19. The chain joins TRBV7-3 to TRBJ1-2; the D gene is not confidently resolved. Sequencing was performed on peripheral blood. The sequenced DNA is TGTGCCAGCAGCTTAACGCCTGGACTCGAAGGCTACACCTTC. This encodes CASSLTPGLEGYTF.